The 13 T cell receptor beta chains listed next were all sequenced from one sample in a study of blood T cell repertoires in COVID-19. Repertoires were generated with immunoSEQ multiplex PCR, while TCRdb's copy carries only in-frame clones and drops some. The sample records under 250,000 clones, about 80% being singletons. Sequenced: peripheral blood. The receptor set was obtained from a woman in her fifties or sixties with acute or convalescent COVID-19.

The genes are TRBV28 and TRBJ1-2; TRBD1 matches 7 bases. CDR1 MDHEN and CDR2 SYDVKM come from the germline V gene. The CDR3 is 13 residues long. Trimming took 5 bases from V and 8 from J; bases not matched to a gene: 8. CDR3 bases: TGTGCCAGCAGTAGAGACAGGGTGGTAGGCTACACCTTC. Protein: CASSRDRVVGYTF.

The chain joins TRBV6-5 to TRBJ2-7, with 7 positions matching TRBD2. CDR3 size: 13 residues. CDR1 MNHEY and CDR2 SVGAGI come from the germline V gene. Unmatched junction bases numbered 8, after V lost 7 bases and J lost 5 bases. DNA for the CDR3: TGTGCCAGCACCCTGGGGAGGGTAGACGAGCAGTACTTC. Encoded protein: CASTLGRVDEQYF.

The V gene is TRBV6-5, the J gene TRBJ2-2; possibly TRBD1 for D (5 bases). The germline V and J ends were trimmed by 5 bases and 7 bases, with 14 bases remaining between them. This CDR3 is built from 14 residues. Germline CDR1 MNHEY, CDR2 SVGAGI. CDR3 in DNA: TGTGCCAGCAGTCCCCGGTCAGGGATCGGGGAGCTGTTTTTT. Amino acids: CASSPRSGIGELFF.

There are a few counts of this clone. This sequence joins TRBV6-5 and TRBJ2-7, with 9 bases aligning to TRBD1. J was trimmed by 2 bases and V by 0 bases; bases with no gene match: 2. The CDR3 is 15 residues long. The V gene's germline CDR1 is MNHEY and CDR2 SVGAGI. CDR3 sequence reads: CASSYSGTGPYEQYF. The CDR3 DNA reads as TGTGCCAGCAGTTACTCCGGGACAGGGCCCTACGAGCAGTACTTC.

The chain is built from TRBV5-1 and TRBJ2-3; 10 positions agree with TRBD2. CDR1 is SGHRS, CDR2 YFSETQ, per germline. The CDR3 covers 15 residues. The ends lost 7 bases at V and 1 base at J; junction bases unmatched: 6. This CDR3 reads CASGKLAGGTDTQYF. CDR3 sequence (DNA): TGCGCCAGCGGAAAGCTAGCGGGGGGCACAGATACGCAGTATTTT.

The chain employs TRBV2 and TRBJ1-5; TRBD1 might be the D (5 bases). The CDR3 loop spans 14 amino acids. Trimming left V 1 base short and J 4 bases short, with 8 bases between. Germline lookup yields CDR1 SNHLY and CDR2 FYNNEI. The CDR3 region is CASSEGQGNQPQHF. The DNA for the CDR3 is TGTGCCAGCAGTGAAGGTCAGGGTAATCAGCCCCAGCATTTT.

CDR3 in amino acids: CASSSDRVDTQYF. In nucleotides, the CDR3 is TGCGCCAGCAGCTCCGACAGGGTGGATACGCAGTATTTT. J is TRBJ2-3 and V is TRBV4-1, with 7 bases fitting TRBD1. This CDR3 comprises 13 residues. Germline V gene sequence: CDR1 MGHRA, CDR2 YSYEKL. After removal of 5 bases from V and 6 bases from J, the junction contained 5 bases not matched to a gene.

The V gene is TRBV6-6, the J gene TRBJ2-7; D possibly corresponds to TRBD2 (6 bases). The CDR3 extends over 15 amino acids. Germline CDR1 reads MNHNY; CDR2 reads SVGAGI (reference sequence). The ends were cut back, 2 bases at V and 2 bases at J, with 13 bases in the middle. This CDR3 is CASSYKGGNTYEQYF. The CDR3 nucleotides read TGTGCCAGCAGTTACAAGGGCGGGAATACCTACGAGCAGTACTTC.

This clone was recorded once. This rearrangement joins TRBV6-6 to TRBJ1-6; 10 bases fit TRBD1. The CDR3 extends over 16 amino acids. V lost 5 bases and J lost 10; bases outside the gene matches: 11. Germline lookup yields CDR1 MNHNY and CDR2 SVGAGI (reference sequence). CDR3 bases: TGTGCCAGCAGTCGAGCTTCCGGGACAGGGGCATCACCCCTCCACTTT. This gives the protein CASSRASGTGASPLHF.

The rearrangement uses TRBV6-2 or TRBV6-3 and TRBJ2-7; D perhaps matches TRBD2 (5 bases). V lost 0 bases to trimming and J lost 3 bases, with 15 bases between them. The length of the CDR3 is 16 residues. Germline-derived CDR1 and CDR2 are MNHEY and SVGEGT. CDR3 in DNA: TGTGCCAGCAGTTACTCGAGGGCGACCTCTTACTACGAGCAGTACTTC. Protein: CASSYSRATSYYEQYF.

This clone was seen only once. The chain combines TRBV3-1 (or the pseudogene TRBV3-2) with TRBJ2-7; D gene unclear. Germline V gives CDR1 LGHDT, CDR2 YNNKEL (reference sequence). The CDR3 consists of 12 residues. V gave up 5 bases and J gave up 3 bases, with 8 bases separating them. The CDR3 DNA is TGTGCCAGCAGCGGAGCGAACTACGAGCAGTACTTC. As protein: CASSGANYEQYF.

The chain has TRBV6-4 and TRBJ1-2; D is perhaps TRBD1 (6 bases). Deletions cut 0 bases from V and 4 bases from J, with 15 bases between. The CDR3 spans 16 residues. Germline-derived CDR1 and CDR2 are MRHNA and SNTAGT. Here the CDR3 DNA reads TGTGCCAGCAGTGACTCGAGTGGGACATCCGTCTATGGCTACACCTTC. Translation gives CASSDSSGTSVYGYTF.

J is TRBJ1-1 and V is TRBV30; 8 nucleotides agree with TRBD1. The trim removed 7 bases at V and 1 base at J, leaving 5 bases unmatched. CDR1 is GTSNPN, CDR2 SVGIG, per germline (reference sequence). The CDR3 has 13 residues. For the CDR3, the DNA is TGTGCCTTATCGGGACAGGCGAACACTGAAGCTTTCTTT. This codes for CALSGQANTEAFF.